These 30 T cell receptor beta chains originate from one sample sequenced in a study of blood T cell repertoires in COVID-19. Sequencing was performed with immunoSEQ multiplex PCR; in TCRdb, only in-frame clones are kept and a portion is missing. Seen here are about 210,000 clones, about 84% observed once, and the top ten hold about 5.6%. Material: PBMCs or T cells enriched from blood (not recorded which). The receptors stem from a man aged 40-50 years with acute COVID-19.

The chain carries TRBV9 and TRBJ2-1; TRBD2 agrees at 10 bases. V dropped 1 base and J dropped 7; count of bases not matched to a gene: 8. The germline V gene encodes CDR1 SGDLS and CDR2 YYNGEE. This CDR3 is built from 16 residues. The CDR3 is CASSVLVAGGGNEQFF. Written as DNA, the CDR3 is TGTGCCAGCAGCGTACTCGTAGCGGGAGGAGGTAATGAGCAGTTCTTC. The full variable domain, in which reference TRBV9 and TRBJ2-1 provide the parts outside the CDR3, is DSGVTQTPKHLITATGQRVTLRCSPRSGDLSVYWYQQSLDQGLQFLIQYYNGEERAKGNILERFSAQQFPDLHSELNLSSLELGDSALYFCASSVLVAGGGNEQFFGPGTRLTVL.

V is TRBV5-4 and J is TRBJ2-3, with D possibly matching TRBD2 (5 bases). Trimming took 2 bases from V and 3 from J, leaving 10 bases between them. CDR1 is SGHNT, CDR2 YYREEE, per germline (reference sequence). The CDR3 is 14 amino acids. The CDR3 sequence: CASSFGLETDTQYF. The CDR3 DNA reads as TGTGCCAGCAGCTTCGGACTTGAAACAGATACGCAGTATTTT.

The chain uses TRBV9 and TRBJ2-7, with 7 bases identical to TRBD2. V gave up 0 bases and J gave up 4 bases; unmatched junction bases: 10. The germline gives CDR1 SGDLS, CDR2 YYNGEE. This CDR3 has 16 residues. The CDR3 region is CASSVGSGGSSYEQYF. The CDR3 DNA reads as TGTGCCAGCAGCGTAGGGTCCGGCGGGAGCTCTTACGAGCAGTACTTC.

The rearrangement joins TRBV15 to TRBJ1-4; D not certain. The length of the CDR3 is 13 residues. V dropped 5 bases and J dropped 8 bases, with 12 bases sitting between them. Looked up from germline, CDR1 is LNHNV and CDR2 is YYDKDF (reference sequence). In DNA, the CDR3 is TGTGCCACCAGCCGCAGTGGCCCAGAAAAACTGTTTTTT. Its protein is CATSRSGPEKLFF.

The genes are TRBV19 and TRBJ2-7; no definite D call. The germline V gene has CDR1 LNHDA and CDR2 SQIVND (reference sequence). The CDR3 has 15 residues. Deletions cut 1 base from V and 2 bases from J, with 12 bases between. The CDR3 loop is CASSIAPRPAYEQYF. The CDR3 DNA reads TGTGCCAGTAGTATAGCCCCCAGGCCAGCCTACGAGCAGTACTTC.

The chain recombines TRBV5-5 with TRBJ2-1; D is perhaps TRBD2 (6 bases). Germline assignment: CDR1 SGHKS and CDR2 YYEKEE (reference sequence). This CDR3 comprises 15 residues. V was pared by 0 bases and J by 0 bases, with 7 bases between. CDR3 region: CASSLGGLSYNEQFF. The CDR3 nucleotides read TGTGCCAGCAGCTTGGGGGGACTCTCCTACAATGAGCAGTTCTTC.

This clone appeared a few times. The V and J genes are TRBV4-1 and TRBJ2-1, with D possibly TRBD2 on 6 matching bases. The CDR3 is 16 residues long. The germline V gene encodes CDR1 MGHRA and CDR2 YSYEKL. Trimming left V 0 bases short and J 2 bases short, with 11 bases between. Here the CDR3 reads CASSQDGGDAYNEQFF. DNA for the CDR3: TGCGCCAGCAGCCAAGACGGCGGGGACGCCTACAATGAGCAGTTCTTC.

The chain is built from TRBV28 and TRBJ2-7; possible D gene TRBD2, 6 bases. CDR1 and CDR2 (germline): MDHEN, SYDVKM. V was shortened by 8 bases and J by 0 bases, with 17 bases between the two germline ends. This CDR3 is 15 amino acids long. CDR3: CASLALAAGSYEQYF. CDR3 nucleotides: TGTGCCAGCCTGGCACTAGCCGCCGGCTCCTACGAGCAGTACTTC.

The chain has TRBV5-8 and TRBJ1-4, with D maybe TRBD1 (6 bases). CDR3 size: 15 residues. Germline V lookup: CDR1 SGHTS, CDR2 YDEGEE. The ends were cut back, 0 bases at V and 4 bases at J, with 10 bases in the middle. Written as DNA, the CDR3 is TGTGCCAGCAGCTTGGGGACAGTCGGTAATGAAAAACTGTTTTTT. Translation gives CASSLGTVGNEKLFF.

This sequence joins TRBV4-1 and TRBJ2-1, with D possibly being TRBD2 (6 bases). Trimming took off 1 base at V and 7 bases at J, with 8 bases between the two ends. The CDR3 has 13 amino acids. CDR1 is MGHRA and CDR2 is YSYEKL in the germline V gene. The CDR3 reads CASSQGTNNEQFF. CDR3 bases: TGCGCCAGCAGCCAAGGGACTAATAATGAGCAGTTCTTC.

The rearrangement links TRBV28 to TRBJ2-3, with unresolved D. The CDR3 is 12 amino acids. The V end was cut by 6 bases, the J end by 0 bases, with 4 bases between. Germline values: CDR1 MDHEN, CDR2 SYDVKM. CDR3 region: CASRTSTDTQYF. In DNA, the CDR3 is TGTGCCAGCAGGACTAGCACAGATACGCAGTATTTT.

There are a few counts of this clone. The chain joins TRBV28 to TRBJ2-7; unclear D gene. The V gene lost 6 bases and the J gene lost 2 bases, with 8 bases spanning the gap. CDR3 length: 12 amino acids. Per the germline V gene, CDR1 is MDHEN and CDR2 is SYDVKM. CDR3 in amino acids: CASRGNTYEQYF. The DNA of the CDR3 is TGTGCCAGCAGGGGCAATACCTACGAGCAGTACTTC. The variable domain in full, completed from reference TRBV28 and TRBJ2-7, reads DVKVTQSSRYLVKRTGEKVFLECVQDMDHENMFWYRQDPGLGLRLIYFSYDVKMKEKGDIPEGYSVSREKKERFSLILESASTNQTSMYLCASRGNTYEQYFGPGTRLTVT.

The J gene is TRBJ2-7, the V gene TRBV7-3, with 9 positions matching TRBD1. Germline values: CDR1 SGHTA, CDR2 FQGTGA. The CDR3 is made up of 14 amino acids. V lost 3 bases, J lost 5 bases, and 5 bases stayed unmatched. The CDR3 is CASSLTGGQNEQYF. CDR3 sequence (DNA): TGTGCCAGCAGCTTGACAGGGGGACAAAACGAGCAGTACTTC.

This chain connects TRBV18 to TRBJ2-3; 9 positions agree with TRBD1. Germline V gene data show CDR1 as KGHSH and CDR2 as LQKENI. This CDR3 region has 15 residues. The trim removed 3 bases at V and 3 bases at J, leaving 4 bases unmatched. The DNA of the CDR3 is TGTGCCAGCTCACCGGGACAGGGATTGACAGATACGCAGTATTTT. It specifies CASSPGQGLTDTQYF.

The CDR3 DNA reads as TGCGCCAGCAGCGTCGAATCCGGGACTAGTGGCCGGGAGCAGTTCTTC. It specifies CASSVESGTSGREQFF. J is TRBJ2-1 and V is TRBV5-1; 8 bases are shared with TRBD2. CDR3 length equals 16 residues. Trimming removed 4 bases from V and 10 bases from J; junction bases left unmatched: 16. CDR1 and CDR2 (germline): SGHRS, YFSETQ.

The chain joins TRBV19 to TRBJ2-3; 11 bases are shared with TRBD2. Trimming took 9 bases from V and 1 from J; bases not matched to a gene: 6. CDR1 and CDR2 (germline): LNHDA, SQIVND (reference sequence). This CDR3 is built from 15 residues. The CDR3 nucleotides are TGTGCCAGCTCGGGACTAGCGGCAGGCACAGATACGCAGTATTTT. This gives the protein CASSGLAAGTDTQYF.

There are a few counts of this clone. The rearrangement joins TRBV18 to TRBJ2-3; a weak D match, TRBD2 (6 bases). Germline V lookup: CDR1 KGHSH, CDR2 LQKENI. The CDR3 is 14 amino acids. Trimming cost V 2 bases and J 4 bases, with 10 bases left between them. The CDR3 region has the DNA TGTGCCAGCTCACCATTTGGAGGGTCAGATACGCAGTATTTT. This translates into CASSPFGGSDTQYF.

This chain joins TRBV10-1 and TRBJ2-1, with 12 bases that match TRBD2. In germline, CDR1 is WNHNN, CDR2 SYGVQD (reference sequence). The length of the CDR3 is 16 residues. With 4 bases clipped from V and 3 bases from J, the junction kept 4 bases outside the gene matches. The DNA for the CDR3 is TGCGCCAGCAGTGCCTGGACTAGCGGGGACTACAATGAGCAGTTCTTC. It is translated as CASSAWTSGDYNEQFF.

The rearrangement links TRBV19 to TRBJ1-2, with 8 bases lining up with TRBD1. CDR1 and CDR2 (germline): LNHDA, SQIVND (reference sequence). The V and J ends lost 5 bases and 2 bases, in that order; junction bases with no gene match: 13. The CDR3 covers 17 residues. Here the CDR3 reads CASSLNRPGQENYGYTF. The CDR3 DNA reads TGTGCCAGTAGTTTAAACCGACCGGGACAGGAAAACTATGGCTACACCTTC.

The chain has TRBV5-5 and TRBJ1-4; maybe TRBD1 (6 bases). The CDR3 is made up of 15 amino acids. In germline, CDR1 is SGHKS, CDR2 YYEKEE (reference sequence). Trimming cost V 3 bases and J 8 bases, with 17 bases left between them. The CDR3 sequence: CASSWMTGAGEKLFF. CDR3 in DNA: TGTGCCAGCAGCTGGATGACAGGAGCGGGGGAAAAACTGTTTTTT.

A note on this clone: Relative to the germline gene, one junction end is altered; a read error may explain this. This chain connects TRBV18 to TRBJ2-7; D unclear. In germline, CDR1 is KGHSH, CDR2 LQKENI. The CDR3 is made up of 13 amino acids. CDR3 sequence: CASSPGTAYGQYF. CDR3 sequence (DNA): TGTGCCAGCTCCCCCGGCACAGCCTACGGGCAGTACTTC.

The chain combines TRBV12-3 or TRBV12-4 with TRBJ2-7; unclear D gene. V was shortened by 0 bases and J by 3 bases, with 6 bases between the two germline ends. The CDR3 length is 13 residues. The CDR3 region has the DNA TGTGCCAGCAGTTTAGCAGGCGGCTACGAGCAGTACTTC. Its protein is CASSLAGGYEQYF.

This CDR3 is CASTQNIDSSPLHF. DNA of the CDR3: TGTGCCAGTACGCAGAACATCGACAGCTCACCCCTCCACTTT. V is TRBV19 and J is TRBJ1-6, with a tentative D call TRBD1 (5 bases). V lost 7 bases and J lost 10, with 17 bases in between. The germline gives CDR1 LNHDA, CDR2 SQIVND (reference sequence). The CDR3 has 14 amino acids.

The J gene is TRBJ1-2, the V gene TRBV28, with TRBD1 identical over 7 bases. Germline assignment: CDR1 MDHEN and CDR2 SYDVKM. After removal of 3 bases from V and 5 bases from J, the junction contained 3 bases not matched to a gene. This CDR3 has 13 amino acids. The CDR3 coding sequence is TGTGCCAGCAGTTTCAGGGGGGTTTATGGCTACACCTTC. Translation gives CASSFRGVYGYTF.

This rearrangement joins TRBV24-1 to TRBJ2-7; TRBD1 matches 7 bases. The length of the CDR3 is 15 residues. Trimming cost V 7 bases and J 12 bases; bases outside gene matches: 20. CDR1 and CDR2 from the germline V gene are KGHDR and SFDVKD. The CDR3 is CATRLAQGTTTPWYF. In DNA form, the CDR3 reads TGTGCCACCAGACTCGCACAGGGGACAACTACCCCCTGGTACTTC.

The chain couples TRBV19 to TRBJ1-1; D remains unclear. CDR1 and CDR2 from the germline V gene are LNHDA and SQIVND (reference sequence). This CDR3 comprises 15 residues. With 5 bases removed from V and 1 base from J, the gap between germline ends came to 14 bases. This chain's CDR3 is CASSPRRHPNTEAFF. CDR3 DNA sequence: TGTGCCAGTAGTCCGCGCAGACATCCGAACACTGAAGCTTTCTTT.

This chain connects TRBV28 to TRBJ1-1, with TRBD1 as a possible D gene (6 bases). Germline V gives CDR1 MDHEN, CDR2 SYDVKM. The CDR3 is 13 amino acids. With 6 bases removed from V and 5 bases from J, the gap between germline ends came to 13 bases. CDR3 residues: CASRPQGSTEAFF. CDR3 DNA: TGTGCCAGCAGACCACAGGGTTCGACTGAAGCTTTCTTT.

This rearrangement joins TRBV7-2 to TRBJ2-1; weak D call: TRBD2 (5 bases). Germline CDR1 SGHTA, CDR2 FQGNSA. This CDR3 is built from 14 residues. The V end was cut by 3 bases, the J end by 7 bases, with 13 bases between. The DNA for the CDR3 is TGTGCCAGCAGCTTTGGAGGCCCCTTGAATGAGCAGTTCTTC. Amino acid sequence: CASSFGGPLNEQFF.

The chain joins TRBV28 to TRBJ1-1; no reliable D call. Trimming left V 3 bases short and J 1 base short, with 9 bases between. The CDR3 spans 14 residues. The germline V gene has CDR1 MDHEN and CDR2 SYDVKM. Written as DNA, the CDR3 is TGTGCCAGCAGTTTCTTCCGAGCGAACACTGAAGCTTTCTTT. Protein sequence: CASSFFRANTEAFF.

This chain uses TRBV6-5 with TRBJ2-7; the match to TRBD2 covers 7 bases. The germline CDR1 and CDR2 sequences are MNHEY and SVGAGI. CDR3 length: 16 residues. V was clipped by 3 bases and J by 2 bases; unmatched bases: 10. CDR3 sequence reads: CASSYFGTNFAYEQYF. As DNA, the CDR3 is TGTGCCAGCAGTTATTTTGGGACTAACTTCGCCTACGAGCAGTACTTC.